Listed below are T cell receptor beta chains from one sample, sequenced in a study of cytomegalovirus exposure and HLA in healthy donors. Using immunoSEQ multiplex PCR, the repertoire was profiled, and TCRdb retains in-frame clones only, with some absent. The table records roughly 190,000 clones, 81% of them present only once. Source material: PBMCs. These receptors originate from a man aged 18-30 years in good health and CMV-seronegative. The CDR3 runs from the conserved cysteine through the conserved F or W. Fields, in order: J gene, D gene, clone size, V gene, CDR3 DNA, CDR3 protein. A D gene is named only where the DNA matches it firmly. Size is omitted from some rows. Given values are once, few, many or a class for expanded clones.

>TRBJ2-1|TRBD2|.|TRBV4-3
TGCGCCAGCAGCCAAGGGGCCCGCGGGGGGACCTACAATGAGCAGTTCTTC
CASSQGARGGTYNEQFF
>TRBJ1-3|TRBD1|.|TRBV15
TGTGCCACTCAAAACGACAGGGCTGGAAACACCATATATTTT
CATQNDRAGNTIYF
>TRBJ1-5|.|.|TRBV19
TGTGCCAGTAGCTCGACGGGAGGGTATCAGCCCCAGCATTTT
CASSSTGGYQPQHF
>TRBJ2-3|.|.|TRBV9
TGTGCCAGCAGCGTAGAGGGGAAAGGCCAAGATACGCAGTATTTT
CASSVEGKGQDTQYF
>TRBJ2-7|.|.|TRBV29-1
TGCAGCGCCCTGGACATTAGCTCCTACGAGCAGTACTTC
CSALDISSYEQYF
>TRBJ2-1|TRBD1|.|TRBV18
TGTGCCAGCTCAATGACCACCGGGACAGGGCGTTTAAATGAGCAGTTCTTC
CASSMTTGTGRLNEQFF
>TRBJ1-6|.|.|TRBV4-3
TGCGCCAGCAGCCAAGATCTAAGCAGGTTCAACTCACCCCTCCACTTT
CASSQDLSRFNSPLHF
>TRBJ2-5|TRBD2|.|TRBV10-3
TGCGCCATCAGTGAAGGGTCGCGGGGGGGCCGAGAGACCCAGTACTTC
CAISEGSRGGRETQYF
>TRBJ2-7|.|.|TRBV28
TGTGCCAGCACCAAGTCTTACAGTACCTACGAGCAGTACTTC
CASTKSYSTYEQYF
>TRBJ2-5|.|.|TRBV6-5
TGTGCCAGCAGTTACTTCACCGGGACAAACCAAGAGACCCAGTACTTC
CASSYFTGTNQETQYF
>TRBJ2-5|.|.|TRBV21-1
TGTGCCAGCAGGCTCTGCGCTAATTCTGAGGAGACCCAGTACTTC
CASRLCANSEETQYF
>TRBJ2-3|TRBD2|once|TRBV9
TGTGCCAGCAGCGTAGCTACGACTAGCGGGGGGCCCAATACGCAGTATTTT
CASSVATTSGGPNTQYF
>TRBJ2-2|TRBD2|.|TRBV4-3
TGCGCCAGCAGCCCACGGACTAGCGGGAGATTGGCCGGGGAGCTGTTTTTT
CASSPRTSGRLAGELFF
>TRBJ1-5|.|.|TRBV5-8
TGTGCCAGCAGCTTGGGACAGGTGGGCAATCAGCCCCAGCATTTT
CASSLGQVGNQPQHF
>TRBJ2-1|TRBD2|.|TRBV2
TGTGCCTTTCAGAGCGACGCTAGCGGGCTCTACTACAATGAGCAGTTCTTC
CAFQSDASGLYYNEQFF
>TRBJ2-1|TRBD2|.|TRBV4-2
TGTGCCAGCAGCCAAGAGCCCCCTAGGCGGGAGACCTACAATGAGCAGTTCTTC
CASSQEPPRRETYNEQFF
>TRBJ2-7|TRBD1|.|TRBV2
TGTGCCAGCATCTTGGACAGGGGAGACGAGCAGTACTTC
CASILDRGDEQYF
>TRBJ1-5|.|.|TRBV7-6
TGTGCCAGCAGCCTCACACCCTCCCAAGCTCTAGTGGGCAATCAGCCCCAGCATTTT
CASSLTPSQALVGNQPQHF
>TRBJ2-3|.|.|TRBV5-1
TGCGCCAGCAGCCTCCAGGAACCCTCTAGCACAGATACGCAGTATTTT
CASSLQEPSSTDTQYF
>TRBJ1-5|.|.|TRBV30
TGTGTACACGGCAGGGAGGGTCAGCCCCAGCATTTT
CVHGREGQPQHF
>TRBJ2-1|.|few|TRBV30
TGTGCCTGGACCAAGACAAGCTACAATGAGCAGTTCTTC
CAWTKTSYNEQFF
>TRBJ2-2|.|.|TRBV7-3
TGTGCCAGCAGCCCCCGGCTAGCATCGGCCGGGGAGCTGTTTTTT
CASSPRLASAGELFF
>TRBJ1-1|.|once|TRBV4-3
TGCGCCAGCAGCCAGGCCGCGGGGAGGACTGAAGCTTTCTTT
CASSQAAGRTEAFF
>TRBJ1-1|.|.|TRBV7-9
TGTGCCAGCAGGCCAAAATTGGAGGGCCGAAACACTGAAGCTTTCTTT
CASRPKLEGRNTEAFF
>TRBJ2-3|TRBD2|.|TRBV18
TGTGCCAGCTCACCACTTAGCGGGTTCACAGATACGCAGTATTTT
CASSPLSGFTDTQYF
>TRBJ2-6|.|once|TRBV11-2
TGTGCCAGCAGCTTAGATCATGGGCGGGCTGGGGCCAACGTCCTGACTTTC
CASSLDHGRAGANVLTF
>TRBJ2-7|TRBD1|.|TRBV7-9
TGTGCCAGCAGCGGACCCAGTGGACAGGGCGACTCCTACGAGCAGTACTTC
CASSGPSGQGDSYEQYF
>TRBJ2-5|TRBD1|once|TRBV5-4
TGTGCCAGCACCTACACAGGGGAAGAGACCCAGTACTTC
CASTYTGEETQYF
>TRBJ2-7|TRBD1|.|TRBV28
TGTGCCAGCCAGAGACAGGGATCCTACGAGCAGTACTTC
CASQRQGSYEQYF
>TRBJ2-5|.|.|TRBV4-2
TGTGCCAGCAGCCAAGCGGTGGCAGGGGAGACCCAGTACTTC
CASSQAVAGETQYF
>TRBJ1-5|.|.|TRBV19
TGTGCCAGTAGGGAGGCTAGGGATAATCAGCCCCAGCATTTT
CASREARDNQPQHF
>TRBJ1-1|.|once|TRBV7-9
TGTGCCAGCAGCTTATCCGGGACTACTGAAGCTTTCTTT
CASSLSGTTEAFF
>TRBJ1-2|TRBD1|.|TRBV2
TGTGCCAGCAGACAGGGGGATTGGAACTATGGCTACACCTTC
CASRQGDWNYGYTF
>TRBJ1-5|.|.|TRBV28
TGTGCCAGCAGTTTATTAAACAGGGTTAGGAATCAGCCCCAGCATTTT
CASSLLNRVRNQPQHF
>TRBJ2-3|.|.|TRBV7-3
TGTGCCAGCAGCTTAGGACCGGGAGAGACAGATACGCAGTATTTT
CASSLGPGETDTQYF
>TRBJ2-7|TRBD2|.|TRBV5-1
TGCGCCAGCAGCGGGACTAGCACATCTGACGCCTACGAGCAGTACTTC
CASSGTSTSDAYEQYF
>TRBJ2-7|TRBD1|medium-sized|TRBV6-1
TGTGCCAGCACATTCTTGACAGGGGGATCCTACGAGCAGTACTTC
CASTFLTGGSYEQYF
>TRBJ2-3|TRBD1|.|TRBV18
TGTGCCAGCTCACCCGAAGACAGGGGTTGGGATACGCAGTATTTT
CASSPEDRGWDTQYF
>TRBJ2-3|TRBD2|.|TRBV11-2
TGTGCCAGCAGCTTAGCCCCCGGGACTAGCGGCACAGATACGCAGTATTTT
CASSLAPGTSGTDTQYF
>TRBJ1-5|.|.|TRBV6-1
TGTGCCAGCAGTGAAGGGATCCGGGGAAATCAGCCCCAGCATTTT
CASSEGIRGNQPQHF
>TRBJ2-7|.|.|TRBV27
TGTGCCAGCAGTTCCCTACCCAACTACGAGCAGTACTTC
CASSSLPNYEQYF
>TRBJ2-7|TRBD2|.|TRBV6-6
TGTGCCACGGGCGGGAGGAAGTACGAGCAGTACTTC
CATGGRKYEQYF
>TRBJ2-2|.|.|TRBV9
TGTGCCAGCAGCGTAGACAGGATGAACACCGGGGAGCTGTTTTTT
CASSVDRMNTGELFF
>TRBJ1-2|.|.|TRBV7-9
TGTGCCAGCAGCCCTATCCTACCGGGGGGAAATGGCTACACCTTC
CASSPILPGGNGYTF
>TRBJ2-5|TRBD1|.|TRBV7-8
TGTGCCAGCAGCTCTACAGGGGATTCGAAGACCCAGTACTTC
CASSSTGDSKTQYF
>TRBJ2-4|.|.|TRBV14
TGTGCCAGCAGCCACGGACTACTCTTTGACATTCAGTACTTC
CASSHGLLFDIQYF
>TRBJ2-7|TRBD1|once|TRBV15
TGTGCCACCAGCAGGTGGACAGGGCTCTACGAGCAGTACTTC
CATSRWTGLYEQYF
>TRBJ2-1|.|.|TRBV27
TGTGCCAGCAAAGATGGGGCGGGGACCTACAATGAGCAGTTCTTC
CASKDGAGTYNEQFF
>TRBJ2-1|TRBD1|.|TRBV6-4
TGTGCCAGCAGCATGGGACAGGGGGCTAACAATGAGCAGTTCTTC
CASSMGQGANNEQFF
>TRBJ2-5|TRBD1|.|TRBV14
TGTGCCAGCAGCCCCCCGACCGAAGACAGGGGGCGCCGGGAGACCCAGTACTTC
CASSPPTEDRGRRETQYF
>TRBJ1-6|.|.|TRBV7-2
TGTGCCAGCAGCCCAAGCGGGGTTGCTAATTCACCCCTCCACTTT
CASSPSGVANSPLHF
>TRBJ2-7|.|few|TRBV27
TGTGCCAGCAGTTTACAGGGTGCCTCCTACGAGCAGTACTTC
CASSLQGASYEQYF
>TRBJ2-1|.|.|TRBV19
TGTGCCAGTAGAAATATTGCAGGGTCCATCAATGAGCAGTTCTTC
CASRNIAGSINEQFF
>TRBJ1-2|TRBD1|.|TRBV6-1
TGTGCCGGGCGGACAGGGACAGCCTATGGCTACACCTTC
CAGRTGTAYGYTF
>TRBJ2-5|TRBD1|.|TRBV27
TGTGCCAGCAGTTTAAGACCCCCGGGACAGGGGGTCACGGGGGTGGAGGCCCAGTACTTC
CASSLRPPGQGVTGVEAQYF